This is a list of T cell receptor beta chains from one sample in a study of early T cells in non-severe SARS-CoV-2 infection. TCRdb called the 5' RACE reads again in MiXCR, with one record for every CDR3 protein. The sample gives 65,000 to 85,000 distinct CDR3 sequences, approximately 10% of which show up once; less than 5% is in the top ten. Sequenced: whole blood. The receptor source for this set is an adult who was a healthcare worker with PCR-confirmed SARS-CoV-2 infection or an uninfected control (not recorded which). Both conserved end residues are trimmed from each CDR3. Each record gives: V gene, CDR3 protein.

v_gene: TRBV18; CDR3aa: ASSPPEAKLHEKLF
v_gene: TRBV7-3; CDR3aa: ASSWNTADTQY
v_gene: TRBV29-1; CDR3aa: SVPGRSYNEQF
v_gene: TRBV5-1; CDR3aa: ASSLATDNEQF
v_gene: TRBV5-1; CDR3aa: ASSPGGADYGYT
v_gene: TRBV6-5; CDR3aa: ASRPNPGADTQY
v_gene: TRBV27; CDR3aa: ASSRGSSYEQY
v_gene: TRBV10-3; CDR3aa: AIRDQETQY
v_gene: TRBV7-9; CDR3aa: ASSLASTEAF
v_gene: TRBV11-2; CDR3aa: ASSSLTGGVSHEQY
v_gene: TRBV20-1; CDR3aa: SAPSAGEKADTQY
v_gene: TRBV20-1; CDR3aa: SASGSPHSTGANVLT
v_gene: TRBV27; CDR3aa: ASSFEAVRGVNTEAF
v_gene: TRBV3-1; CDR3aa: ASSQLAGYNEQF
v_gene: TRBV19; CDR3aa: ASRWDRGYT
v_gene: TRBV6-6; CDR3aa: ASSRTGNQPQH
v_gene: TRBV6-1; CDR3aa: ASRSSRVSYEQY
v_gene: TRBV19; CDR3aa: ASSTGTFSYEQY
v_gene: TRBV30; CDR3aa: AWSELGQGNQPQH
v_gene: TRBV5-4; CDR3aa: ASSLSGSTYEQY
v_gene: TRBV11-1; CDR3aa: ASSMGLLTDTQY
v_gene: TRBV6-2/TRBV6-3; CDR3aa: ASSSGTVLTDTQY
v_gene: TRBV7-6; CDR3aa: ASSLEGSGNTIY
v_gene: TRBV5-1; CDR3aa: ASSHRTSGELTDTQY
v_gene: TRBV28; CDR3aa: ASSSSTSGNYNEQF
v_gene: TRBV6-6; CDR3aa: ASRATGATNEKLF
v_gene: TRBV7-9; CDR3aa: ASSFRDRDNEQF
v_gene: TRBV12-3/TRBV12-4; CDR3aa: ASSSGTPSYEQY
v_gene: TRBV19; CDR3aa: ASSLRAYNEQF
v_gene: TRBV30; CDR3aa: AWSKTGLYNEQF
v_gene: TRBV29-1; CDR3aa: SVLLGRGGNMNEQF
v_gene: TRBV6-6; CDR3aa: ASSERYRGQGQPQH
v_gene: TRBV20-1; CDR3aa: SAAPWDRDHNEQF
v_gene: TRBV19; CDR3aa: ASSIQGTRTLRANVLT
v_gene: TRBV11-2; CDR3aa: ASSTGQGNSPLH
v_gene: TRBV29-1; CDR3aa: SAAGLSTDTQY
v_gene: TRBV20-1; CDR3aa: SAERGARNTDTQY
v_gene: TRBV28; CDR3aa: ASKKTGAHNLPLH
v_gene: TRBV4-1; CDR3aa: ASSHLGLGLGNEQF
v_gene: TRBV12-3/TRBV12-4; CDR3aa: ASSRGGLAGGPQLLTDTQY
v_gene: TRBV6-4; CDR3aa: ASSEDPGLATDTQY
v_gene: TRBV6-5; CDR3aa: ASSPGTVNSYEQY
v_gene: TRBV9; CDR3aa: ASSSLQREGDTQY
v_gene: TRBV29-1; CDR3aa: SVRGLAGSSSYEQY
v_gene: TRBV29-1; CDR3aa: SVVPNTEAF
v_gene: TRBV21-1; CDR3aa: ASSKSVGRRNTEAF
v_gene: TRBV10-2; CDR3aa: ASSHLVDLNTGELF
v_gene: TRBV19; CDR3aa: ASSWGQGAHEQF
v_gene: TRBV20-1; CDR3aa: SARVGERVNSPLH
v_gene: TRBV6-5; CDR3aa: ASSSRAGGQGEQY
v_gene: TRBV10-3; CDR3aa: AISDSGSTDTQY
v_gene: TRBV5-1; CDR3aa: ASSSSGLAGEETQY
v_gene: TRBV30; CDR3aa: AWSVQRVYQETQY